This T cell receptor (beta chain) came from a study of blood T cell repertoires in COVID-19. In the study overall: From the United States, Italy and Spain came samples of acute and convalescent COVID-19.

Methods used by the authors: Reference gene primer amplification gave estimated nucleated cell counts. This table comes from immunoSEQ multiplex PCR, and its TCRdb copy is limited to in-frame clones, with some not included. V, J and clone size derive from that table, while D and trimming were established from the DNA sequence. The sample lists some 150,000 clones, 81% seen once, with roughly 9% in the top ten. This CDR3 is built from 15 residues. Germline CDR1 and CDR2: SGHTA and FQGNSA. Trimming took 7 bases from V and 3 from J; bases not matched to a gene: 8. The chain has TRBV7-2 and TRBJ1-2, with 10 nucleotides matching TRBD1. The source material was peripheral blood. The receptor was derived from a woman aged 60-75 years with active or convalescent COVID-19. CDR3 sequence reads: CASTLGGTGDYGYTF. The CDR3 bases are TGTGCCAGCACCTTGGGGGGGACAGGGGACTATGGCTACACCTTC.